Shown below are 28 T cell receptor beta chains from a single sample sequenced in a study of long-term antiretroviral therapy in people with HIV. Version v3.0 of the immunoSEQ assay ran at survey level. Only in-frame clones appear in the TCRdb table, and some are missing; sequencing was by immunoSEQ multiplex PCR. The data show some 11,000 clones, 65% to 85% seen once. Material: unsorted PBMCs, obtained 1.8 years after starting antiretroviral therapy. Receptor source: a man in his forties with HIV.

J is TRBJ2-1 and V is TRBV7-8, with 8 bases lining up with TRBD2. Germline lookup yields CDR1 SGHVS and CDR2 FQNEAQ. V gave up 5 bases and J gave up 4 bases; unmatched junction bases: 10. CDR3 length: 16 amino acids. The CDR3 protein is CASSQRLLAAYNEQFF. DNA of the CDR3: TGTGCCAGCAGCCAAAGGCTACTAGCGGCGTACAATGAGCAGTTCTTC.

This rearrangement joins TRBV4-3 to TRBJ2-2; D remains unclear. CDR3 length equals 14 residues. V was clipped by 1 base and J by 2 bases, with 5 bases between them. The germline V gene has CDR1 LGHNA and CDR2 YSLEER. CDR3 in amino acids: CASSQVLNTGELFF. The CDR3 nucleotides are TGCGCCAGCAGCCAAGTTTTAAACACCGGGGAGCTGTTTTTT.

This chain connects TRBV6-1 to TRBJ1-1; D not certain. The CDR3 consists of 13 residues. Germline V lookup: CDR1 MNHNS, CDR2 SASEGT. Between the trimmed V and J ends, which lost 4 bases and 5 bases, there was a span of 11 bases. The CDR3 nucleotides read TGTGCCAGCAGTGGAGAAATATTTACTGAAGCTTTCTTT. Translated: CASSGEIFTEAFF.

The genes are TRBV11-2 and TRBJ2-2; D is unclear. The CDR3 runs 15 residues. Trimming cost V 2 bases and J 1 base, with 8 bases left between them. Germline CDR1 reads SGHAT; CDR2 reads FQNNGV. CDR3 bases: TGTGCCAGCAGCTTACCTCAGTTGAACACCGGGGAGCTGTTTTTT. Residues: CASSLPQLNTGELFF.

The gene calls are TRBV7-2 and TRBJ2-6; no firm D call. This CDR3 has 13 residues. V was cut by 2 bases and J by 7 bases, with 6 bases left in between. Germline assignment: CDR1 SGHTA and CDR2 FQGNSA. The CDR3 sequence: CASSLTFANVLTF. The CDR3 nucleotides read TGTGCCAGCAGCTTAACGTTCGCCAACGTCCTGACTTTC.

V and J are TRBV27 and TRBJ1-5; D gene uncertain. Trimming cost V 3 bases and J 0 bases, with 6 bases left between them. Germline V lookup: CDR1 MNHEY, CDR2 SMNVEV (reference sequence). The CDR3 is 14 amino acids. The CDR3: CASSFTRSNQPQHF. CDR3 nucleotide sequence: TGTGCCAGCAGTTTTACCCGTAGCAATCAGCCCCAGCATTTT.

This chain links TRBV6-5 with TRBJ1-1; D unclear. In germline, CDR1 is MNHEY, CDR2 SVGAGI. The CDR3 runs 14 residues. Trimming cost V 0 bases and J 3 bases, with 8 bases left between them. CDR3 protein: CASSYSSFDTEAFF. CDR3 bases: TGTGCCAGCAGTTACTCGTCGTTTGACACTGAAGCTTTCTTT.

The chain is built from TRBV30 and TRBJ1-1, with 7 bases that match TRBD1. The V segment lost 3 bases and the J segment 3 bases; nucleotides outside the gene matches: 13. The CDR3 is 16 amino acids. Germline V CDR1 and CDR2: GTSNPN, SVGIG (reference sequence). This chain's CDR3 is CAWRRTGRGLYTEAFF. The CDR3 nucleotides are TGTGCCTGGAGGAGGACAGGAAGAGGGTTATACACTGAAGCTTTCTTT. Using reference TRBV30 and TRBJ1-1 for the parts outside the CDR3, the full variable domain is SQTIHQWPATLVQPVGSPLSLECTVEGTSNPNLYWYRQAAGRGLQLLFYSVGIGQISSEVPQNLSASRPQDRQFILSSKKLLLSDSGFYLCAWRRTGRGLYTEAFFGQGTRLTVV.

The rearrangement links TRBV29-1 to TRBJ2-3, with D perhaps TRBD1 or TRBD2 (5 bases each). Trimming cost V 5 bases and J 2 bases, with 14 bases left between them. Germline V gives CDR1 SQVTM, CDR2 ANQGSEA. This CDR3 region has 14 residues. The CDR3 loop is CSVPGRLLTDTQYF. CDR3 in DNA: TGCAGCGTTCCGGGACGACTCCTCACAGATACGCAGTATTTT.

V is TRBV7-2 and J is TRBJ2-7, with TRBD1 matching over 9 bases. The junction had 6 bases not matched to a gene; V was cut back by 0 bases and J by 3 bases. CDR1 and CDR2 (germline): SGHTA, FQGNSA. The CDR3 has 16 amino acids. CDR3 region: CASSLAVGQGYYEQYF. CDR3 DNA: TGTGCCAGCAGCTTAGCGGTGGGACAGGGATACTACGAGCAGTACTTC.

The V call is TRBV7-2, the J call TRBJ2-3, with D uncertain. The CDR3 spans 13 residues. The germline V and J ends were trimmed by 3 bases and 5 bases, with 9 bases remaining between them. Germline V gives CDR1 SGHTA, CDR2 FQGNSA. The CDR3 DNA reads as TGTGCCAGCAGCTTGAGATGGGGAGATACGCAGTATTTT. This sequence encodes CASSLRWGDTQYF.

This chain joins TRBV19 and TRBJ1-1, with D unclear. The CDR3 covers 15 residues. Trimming shortened V by 6 bases and J by 0 bases, and 14 bases separated the two germline ends. Germline CDR1 and CDR2: LNHDA and SQIVND (reference sequence). CDR3 DNA sequence: TGTGCCAGTAGGCCCTTTGGCCTTCTGAACACTGAAGCTTTCTTT. It is translated as CASRPFGLLNTEAFF.

The V and J genes are TRBV6-5 and TRBJ1-2, with D perhaps matching TRBD1 (5 bases). V lost 4 bases and J 0 bases, leaving 12 bases between the germline ends. The CDR3 totals 15 residues. Per germline, CDR1 MNHEY and CDR2 SVGAGI. CDR3 bases: TGTGCCAGCAGTTCGCAGGGCGCTCCTAACTATGGCTACACCTTC. This codes for CASSSQGAPNYGYTF.

The V call is TRBV6-6, the J call TRBJ1-1; no reliable D call. Germline CDR1 is MNHNY and CDR2 is SVGAGI (reference sequence). Deletions cut 6 bases from V and 7 bases from J, with 6 bases between. This CDR3 has 10 amino acids. Written as DNA, the CDR3 is TGTGCCAGCAGAAACGTTGAAGCTTTCTTT. Protein sequence: CASRNVEAFF.

With regard to this clone: This sample includes further DNA sequences coding for the same CDR3. The chain combines TRBV30 with TRBJ2-1, with 14 nucleotides matching TRBD2. The CDR3 totals 17 residues. Germline loops: CDR1 GTSNPN, CDR2 SVGIG (reference sequence). The V gene end was trimmed by 1 base and the J gene end by 2 bases; junction bases not matched to a gene: 4. The CDR3: CAWSGGTSGSAYNEQFF. Here the CDR3 DNA reads TGTGCCTGGAGTGGGGGGACTAGCGGGAGCGCCTACAATGAGCAGTTCTTC.

This clone was recorded a few times. V gene TRBV4-1 combines with J gene TRBJ1-5; D gene ambiguous. The CDR3 spans 14 residues. Trimming removed 0 bases at V and 4 bases at J, with 7 bases between. The germline V gene has CDR1 MGHRA and CDR2 YSYEKL. CDR3 sequence: CASSQDLGNQPQHF. DNA of the CDR3: TGCGCCAGCAGCCAAGATCTGGGAAATCAGCCCCAGCATTTT.

This chain uses TRBV10-3 with TRBJ1-5; 7 bases fit TRBD1. With 4 bases clipped from V and 5 bases from J, the junction kept 2 bases outside the gene matches. Germline CDR1 and CDR2: ENHRY and SYGVKD. This CDR3 has 13 amino acids. The CDR3 DNA sequence: TGTGCCATCAGTGGGCAGGGGGATCAGCCCCAGCATTTT. This codes for CAISGQGDQPQHF.

The rearrangement uses TRBV7-2 and TRBJ2-6; no reliable D call. Per germline, CDR1 SGHTA and CDR2 FQGNSA. This CDR3 spans 16 amino acids. V gave up 2 bases and J gave up 0 bases, with 8 bases separating them. DNA of the CDR3: TGTGCCAGCAGCTTACGGGTCAGCTCTGGGGCCAACGTCCTGACTTTC. Its translation: CASSLRVSSGANVLTF.

The rearrangement links TRBV15 to TRBJ2-5, with 7 bases matching TRBD1. This CDR3 contains 13 residues. Germline V gene lookup returns CDR1 LNHNV and CDR2 YYDKDF (reference sequence). V was pared by 5 bases and J by 4 bases, with 4 bases of the junction left unmatched. This chain's CDR3 is CATSQGQPETQYF. In nucleotides, the CDR3 is TGTGCCACCAGCCAGGGACAGCCAGAGACCCAGTACTTC.

The chain uses TRBV5-1 and TRBJ2-2; D gene ambiguous. Trimming shortened V by 1 base and J by 1 base, and 8 bases separated the two germline ends. In germline, CDR1 is SGHRS, CDR2 YFSETQ. The CDR3 has 15 amino acids. The CDR3 bases are TGCGCCAGCAGCTTGATGGGATTGAACACCGGGGAGCTGTTTTTT. Its translation: CASSLMGLNTGELFF.

The chain recombines TRBV28 with TRBJ2-3, with 13 bases matching TRBD2. Germline V gene lookup returns CDR1 MDHEN and CDR2 SYDVKM. V dropped 1 base and J dropped 5; count of bases not matched to a gene: 6. The length of the CDR3 is 17 residues. DNA of the CDR3: TGTGCCAGCAGTTTATTCCTCCGACTAGCGGGAGGAGATACGCAGTATTTT. Amino acid sequence: CASSLFLRLAGGDTQYF.

This chain connects TRBV27 to TRBJ2-1; 8 bases fit TRBD2. V lost 3 bases to trimming and J lost 6 bases; unmatched junction nucleotides: 7. CDR3 length: 15 residues. Germline-derived CDR1 and CDR2 are MNHEY and SMNVEV (reference sequence). Here the CDR3 reads CASSFPAGRANEQFF. CDR3 bases: TGTGCCAGCAGTTTCCCCGCCGGGAGGGCCAATGAGCAGTTCTTC.

DNA for the CDR3: TGTGCCAGCTTCTACCGGGACGGAAGATACAATCAGCCCCAGCATTTT. Protein product: CASFYRDGRYNQPQHF. This chain links TRBV28 with TRBJ1-5; a weak D match, TRBD1 (5 bases). Trimming removed 8 bases from V and 3 bases from J, with 20 bases in between. Germline CDR1 MDHEN, CDR2 SYDVKM. This CDR3 is built from 16 residues.

This chain uses TRBV9 with TRBJ2-3; TRBD2 matches 10 bases. The V segment lost 3 bases and the J segment 0 bases; nucleotides outside the gene matches: 10. Per germline, CDR1 SGDLS and CDR2 YYNGEE. The CDR3 runs 18 residues. CDR3 sequence: CASSETELAGTSTDTQYF. In nucleotides, the CDR3 is TGTGCCAGCAGCGAAACAGAACTAGCGGGGACTAGCACAGATACGCAGTATTTT.

The chain recombines TRBV6-5 with TRBJ2-1; 7 bases match TRBD2. V shed 8 bases, J shed 4 bases, and the junction held 8 bases outside the gene matches. This CDR3 comprises 14 residues. CDR1 and CDR2 from the germline V gene are MNHEY and SVGAGI. CDR3 coding DNA: TGTGCCAGCGCCCGCGGGAGAGGGTACAATGAGCAGTTCTTC. It yields the protein CASARGRGYNEQFF.

In its sample, this clone was seen a few times. This same CDR3 is encoded by further DNA sequences in the sample. The chain carries TRBV29-1 and TRBJ2-3, with TRBD2 identical over 7 bases. V lost 6 bases and J lost 4; bases outside the gene matches: 1. This CDR3 is built from 11 residues. Per germline, CDR1 SQVTM and CDR2 ANQGSEA. The CDR3 is CSVGLPDTQYF. CDR3 in DNA: TGCAGCGTGGGACTACCAGATACGCAGTATTTT.

The gene calls are TRBV28 and TRBJ1-1, with D unresolved. This CDR3 has 14 amino acids. Trimming cost V 3 bases and J 1 base, with 9 bases left between them. Germline V gives CDR1 MDHEN, CDR2 SYDVKM. As DNA, the CDR3 is TGTGCCAGCAGTTTGGCGGCCGCGAACACTGAAGCTTTCTTT. Its translation: CASSLAAANTEAFF.

The genes are TRBV18 and TRBJ2-5; D is unclear. The CDR3 is made up of 11 amino acids. Germline values: CDR1 KGHSH, CDR2 LQKENI. The V gene lost 1 base and the J gene lost 3 bases, with 0 bases spanning the gap. This CDR3 is CASSPQETQYF. The CDR3 DNA reads TGTGCCAGCTCACCACAAGAGACCCAGTACTTC.